The 2 T cell receptor beta chains given below trace back to one sample, sequenced in a study of blood T cell repertoires in COVID-19. Clones were sequenced by immunoSEQ multiplex PCR, and TCRdb holds only the in-frame ones, with some missing. The sample consists of about 260,000 clones, about nine tenths of them appearing once. The sequenced sample was PBMCs or T cells enriched from blood (not recorded which). These receptors came from a young woman with acute COVID-19.

This chain connects TRBV5-1 to TRBJ1-1, with 9 bases aligning to TRBD1. The germline gives CDR1 SGHRS, CDR2 YFSETQ. The CDR3 is made up of 14 amino acids. Trimming removed 3 bases from V and 6 bases from J; junction bases left unmatched: 6. The CDR3 nucleotides are TGCGCCAGCAGCTGGGGACAGGGATCCCCTGAAGCTTTCTTT. Its protein product is CASSWGQGSPEAFF.

V gene TRBV14 combines with J gene TRBJ2-1; the D is unclear. CDR3 length: 11 residues. Between the trimmed V and J ends, which lost 1 base and 12 bases, there was a span of 7 bases. Germline V gives CDR1 SGHDN, CDR2 FVKESK. CDR3 protein: CASSQVAGQFF. Here the CDR3 DNA reads TGTGCCAGCAGCCAAGTAGCTGGGCAGTTCTTC.